These 13 T cell receptor beta chains were sequenced from one sample in a study of CD8 T cells in Susac syndrome. Random hexamers were used to reverse transcribe the RNA input (roughly 0.5 to 1 ug). MiXCR, run by TCRdb on the immunoSEQ multiplex PCR reads, gives a single entry per CDR3 protein. Counted here are 65,000 to 75,000 distinct CDR3 sequences, 85% to 95% occurring once; the ten biggest clones make up around 0.25%. The sequencing sample was made of CD8+ T cells from PBMCs. The source is a human donor in good health.

This chain joins TRBV25-1 and TRBJ1-1; TRBD1 is a possible D gene (6 bases). Germline CDR1 reads MGHDK; CDR2 reads SYGVNS. With 0 bases removed from V and 2 bases from J, the gap between germline ends came to 10 bases. The CDR3 length is 15 residues. CDR3 coding DNA: TGTGCCAGCAGTGAATACGGACAGCCTAACACTGAAGCTTTCTTT. Encoded protein: CASSEYGQPNTEAFF.

J is TRBJ2-1 and V is TRBV5-6; 10 bases line up with TRBD1. Trimming at V came to 2 bases and at J to 5 bases, leaving 13 bases not matched to a gene. Germline assignment: CDR1 SGHDT and CDR2 YYEEEE. This CDR3 is 18 amino acids long. In DNA form, the CDR3 reads TGTGCCAGCAGCTTCTCCGGGACAGGGGATCTTTCAAACAATGAGCAGTTCTTC. It codes for CASSFSGTGDLSNNEQFF.

The chain employs TRBV27 and TRBJ2-1; TRBD2 matches 9 bases. CDR3 length equals 15 residues. Unmatched junction bases numbered 14, after V lost 7 bases and J lost 10 bases. Per the germline V gene, CDR1 is MNHEY and CDR2 is SMNVEV (reference sequence). This chain's CDR3 is CASNGIAGVPGEQFF. CDR3 sequence (DNA): TGTGCCAGCAACGGGATAGCGGGAGTACCAGGGGAGCAGTTCTTC.

The V call is TRBV7-9, the J call TRBJ2-5; weak D call: TRBD1 (5 bases). Germline V gene lookup returns CDR1 SEHNR and CDR2 FQNEAQ (reference sequence). Trimming pared 5 bases from V and 4 bases from J, leaving 14 bases between. The CDR3 is 14 amino acids. The DNA of the CDR3 is TGTGCCAGCAGCCGGCTGGGGCTGGTAGAGACCCAGTACTTC. This sequence encodes CASSRLGLVETQYF.

This sequence joins TRBV27 and TRBJ1-1; D gene ambiguous. The CDR3 totals 13 residues. The ends were cut back, 5 bases at V and 6 bases at J, with 13 bases in the middle. Germline-derived CDR1 and CDR2 are MNHEY and SMNVEV (reference sequence). The CDR3 region has the DNA TGTGCCAGCAGTCCCGTGGGCAGCGCTGAAGCTTTCTTT. It yields the protein CASSPVGSAEAFF.

CDR3: CASSLYSGLTGELFF. The CDR3 nucleotides are TGTGCCAGCAGTTTATACTCAGGGTTGACCGGGGAGCTGTTTTTT. The V gene is TRBV27, the J gene TRBJ2-2, with D maybe TRBD1 (5 bases). This CDR3 has 15 residues. V lost 1 base and J 5 bases, leaving 11 bases between the germline ends. Germline values: CDR1 MNHEY, CDR2 SMNVEV (reference sequence).

This chain uses TRBV14 with TRBJ2-7, with 8 positions matching TRBD1. The CDR3 is 14 amino acids. With 2 bases clipped from V and 3 bases from J, the junction kept 3 bases outside the gene matches. The V gene's germline CDR1 is SGHDN and CDR2 FVKESK. The CDR3 protein is CASSQYRGNYEQYF. CDR3 coding DNA: TGTGCCAGCAGCCAATACAGGGGGAACTACGAGCAGTACTTC.

The CDR3 region has the DNA TGTGCCAGCAGCCCTCCGACAGGGCCCTACGAGCAGTACTTC. Protein sequence: CASSPPTGPYEQYF. The gene calls are TRBV7-9 and TRBJ2-7, with TRBD1 matching over 7 bases. Germline-derived CDR1 and CDR2 are SEHNR and FQNEAQ (reference sequence). The V segment lost 5 bases and the J segment 2 bases; nucleotides outside the gene matches: 6. The CDR3 has 14 residues.

The rearrangement links TRBV20-1 to TRBJ1-1, with D possibly matching TRBD1 (6 bases). CDR1 and CDR2 (germline): DFQATT, SNEGSKA (reference sequence). This CDR3 comprises 16 residues. Between the trimmed V and J ends, which lost 0 bases and 3 bases, there was a span of 17 bases. In DNA form, the CDR3 reads TGCAGTGCTAGAGATGTAAGGGGCTCAGGGGACACTGAAGCTTTCTTT. Encoded protein: CSARDVRGSGDTEAFF.

The chain links TRBV3-1 to TRBJ2-5; possible D gene TRBD1, 5 bases. The CDR3 totals 14 residues. V lost 3 bases to trimming and J lost 3 bases, with 11 bases between them. In germline, CDR1 is LGHDT, CDR2 YNNKEL (reference sequence). DNA for the CDR3: TGTGCCAGCAGCCAGGACACCTCGGAAGAGACCCAGTACTTC. The encoded protein is CASSQDTSEETQYF.

V gene TRBV9 combines with J gene TRBJ1-1; D perhaps matches TRBD1 (5 bases). The germline V gene has CDR1 SGDLS and CDR2 YYNGEE. The CDR3 contains 14 residues. Trimming took 6 bases from V and 4 from J, leaving 16 bases between them. The CDR3 DNA is TGTGCCAGCACTTCCGGAGGGACGGGCACTGAAGCTTTCTTT. Amino acid sequence: CASTSGGTGTEAFF.

This clonotype occurred a few times. V is TRBV24-1 and J is TRBJ2-7, with D tentatively TRBD1 (6 bases). Per germline, CDR1 KGHDR and CDR2 SFDVKD. Trimming left V 2 bases short and J 2 bases short, with 12 bases between. The CDR3 is 15 residues long. CDR3 in amino acids: CATSDSTTGTYEQYF. CDR3 bases: TGTGCCACCAGTGATTCGACTACAGGGACCTACGAGCAGTACTTC.

The gene calls are TRBV30 and TRBJ2-6, with D possibly being TRBD1 (6 bases). Germline CDR1 reads GTSNPN; CDR2 reads SVGIG (reference sequence). The CDR3 sequence is 15 residues long. V shed 5 bases and J shed 3 bases, with 14 bases lying between them. The CDR3: CAWGPGASGANVLTF. CDR3 sequence (DNA): TGTGCCTGGGGCCCAGGGGCAAGTGGGGCCAACGTCCTGACTTTC. The full variable domain, its missing parts supplied by reference TRBV30 and TRBJ2-6, is SQTIHQWPATLVQPVGSPLSLECTVEGTSNPNLYWYRQAAGRGLQLLFYSVGIGQISSEVPQNLSASRPQDRQFILSSKKLLLSDSGFYLCAWGPGASGANVLTFGAGSRLTVL.